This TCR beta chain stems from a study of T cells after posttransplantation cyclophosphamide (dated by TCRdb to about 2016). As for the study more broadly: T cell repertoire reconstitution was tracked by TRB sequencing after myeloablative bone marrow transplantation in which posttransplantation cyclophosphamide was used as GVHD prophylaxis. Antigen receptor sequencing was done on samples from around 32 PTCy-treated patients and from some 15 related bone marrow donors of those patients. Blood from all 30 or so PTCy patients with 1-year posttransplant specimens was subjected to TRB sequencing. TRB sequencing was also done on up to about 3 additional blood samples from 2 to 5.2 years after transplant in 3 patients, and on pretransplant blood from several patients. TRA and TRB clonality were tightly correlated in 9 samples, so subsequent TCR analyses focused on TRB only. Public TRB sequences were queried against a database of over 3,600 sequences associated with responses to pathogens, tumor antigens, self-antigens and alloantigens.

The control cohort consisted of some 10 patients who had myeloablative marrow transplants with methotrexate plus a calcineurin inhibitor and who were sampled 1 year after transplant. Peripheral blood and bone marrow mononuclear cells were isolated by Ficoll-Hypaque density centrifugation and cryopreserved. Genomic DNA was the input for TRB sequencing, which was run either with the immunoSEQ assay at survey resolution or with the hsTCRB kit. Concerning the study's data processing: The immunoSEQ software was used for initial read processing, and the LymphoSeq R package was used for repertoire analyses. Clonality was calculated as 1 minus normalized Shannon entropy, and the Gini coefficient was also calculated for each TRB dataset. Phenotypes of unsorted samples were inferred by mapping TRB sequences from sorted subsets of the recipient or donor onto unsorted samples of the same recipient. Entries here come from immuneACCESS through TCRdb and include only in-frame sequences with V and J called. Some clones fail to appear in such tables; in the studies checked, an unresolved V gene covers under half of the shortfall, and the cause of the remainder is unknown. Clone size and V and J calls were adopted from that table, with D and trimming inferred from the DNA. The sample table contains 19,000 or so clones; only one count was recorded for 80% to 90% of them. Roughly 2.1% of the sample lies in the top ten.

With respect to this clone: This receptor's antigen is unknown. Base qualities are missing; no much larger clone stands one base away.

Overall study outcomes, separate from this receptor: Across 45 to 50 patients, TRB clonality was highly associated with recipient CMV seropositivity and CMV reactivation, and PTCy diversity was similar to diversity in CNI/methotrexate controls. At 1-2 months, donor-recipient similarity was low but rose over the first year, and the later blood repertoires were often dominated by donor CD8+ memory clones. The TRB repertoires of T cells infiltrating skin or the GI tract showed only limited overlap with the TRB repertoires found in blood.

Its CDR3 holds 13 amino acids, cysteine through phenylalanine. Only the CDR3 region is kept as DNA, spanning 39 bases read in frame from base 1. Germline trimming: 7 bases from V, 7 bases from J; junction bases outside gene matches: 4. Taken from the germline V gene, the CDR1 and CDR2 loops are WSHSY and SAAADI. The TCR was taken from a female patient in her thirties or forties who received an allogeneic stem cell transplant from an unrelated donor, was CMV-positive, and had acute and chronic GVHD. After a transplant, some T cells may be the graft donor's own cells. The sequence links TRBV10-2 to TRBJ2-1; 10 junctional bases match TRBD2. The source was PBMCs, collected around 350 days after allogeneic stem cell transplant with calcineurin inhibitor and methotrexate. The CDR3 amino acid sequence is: CASTVAGGNEQFF. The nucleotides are TGCGCCAGCACGGTAGCGGGAGGTAATGAGCAGTTCTTC.